A selection of T cell receptor beta chains follows, all from one sample in a study of spatial heterogeneity in lung cancer. One entry per CDR3 protein results from TCRdb running MiXCR on the 5' RACE reads. The table records over 15,000 distinct CDR3 sequences, under 7% of them present only once. The specimen was lung tumor tissue, collected at surgery. Every receptor here comes from a male donor with early-stage non-small cell lung cancer. Both conserved end residues are part of each CDR3. Fields, in order: CDR3 DNA, CDR3 protein, D gene, clone size, J gene, V gene. D genes are given only for firm matches. Sizes are listed as once, few, many or a size class.

DNA: TGTGCCAGCAGACCTTCCAGGGGGTTCGGTGAAGCTTTCTTT; CDR3: CASRPSRGFGEAFF; D: TRBD1; size: many; J: TRBJ1-1; V: TRBV6-5
DNA: TGTGCCAGTCGGGGGACTAGCGGGGACCAAGAGACCCAGTACTTC; CDR3: CASRGTSGDQETQYF; D: TRBD2; size: many; J: TRBJ2-5; V: TRBV19
DNA: TGCGCCAGCAGCGGGCAGGGCCACGGGGAGCTGTTTTTT; CDR3: CASSGQGHGELFF; D: -; size: few; J: TRBJ2-2; V: TRBV5-1
DNA: TGTGCCAGCAGTGAGTTTAGGGGGCAGAACTATGGCTACACCTTC; CDR3: CASSEFRGQNYGYTF; D: TRBD1; size: many; J: TRBJ1-2; V: TRBV2
DNA: TGCAGCGCCAAACAGGGAGGAACCTACAATGAGCAGTTCTTC; CDR3: CSAKQGGTYNEQFF; D: -; size: many; J: TRBJ2-1; V: TRBV29-1
DNA: TGTGCCAGCAGCTTAACCCCCTCAGCGGGGTTCACCGGGGAGCTGTTTTTT; CDR3: CASSLTPSAGFTGELFF; D: TRBD2; size: many; J: TRBJ2-2; V: TRBV7-3
DNA: TGCAGCGTTGTCCAGCAGAGCACTGAAGCTTTCTTT; CDR3: CSVVQQSTEAFF; D: -; size: few; J: TRBJ1-1; V: TRBV29-1
DNA: TGTGCCAGCAGCTTAGGGCCGGCAGATACGCAGTATTTT; CDR3: CASSLGPADTQYF; D: -; size: many; J: TRBJ2-3; V: TRBV7-2
DNA: TGCAGTGCTAGTGATAGCGGGGGGCGTTCGGAATTCTTC; CDR3: CSASDSGGRSEFF; D: TRBD2; size: many; J: TRBJ2-1; V: TRBV20-1
DNA: TGCGCCAGCAGCTTGGCCGACAGAACGTCCGAGCAGTACTTC; CDR3: CASSLADRTSEQYF; D: -; size: many; J: TRBJ2-7; V: TRBV5-1
DNA: TGCAGTCCCAGTCCCCCCCCGGGGCGGCGGAGGGGAGAGACCCAGTACTTC; CDR3: CSPSPPPGRRRGETQYF; D: -; size: many; J: TRBJ2-5; V: TRBV20-1
DNA: TGCAGCGTTACCTTAGGGGGGGGCGGGAACACTGAAGCTTTCTTT; CDR3: CSVTLGGGGNTEAFF; D: -; size: many; J: TRBJ1-1; V: TRBV29-1
DNA: TGCAGTGCTAGAAAAGACACAGATACGCAGTATTTT; CDR3: CSARKDTDTQYF; D: -; size: medium-sized; J: TRBJ2-3; V: TRBV20-1
DNA: TGCGCCAGCAGTGAGTTATACGGGCTCCCTGGGGATGAGCAGTTCTTC; CDR3: CASSELYGLPGDEQFF; D: -; size: few; J: TRBJ2-1; V: TRBV10-2
DNA: TGCGGCTCGGGCCCGAAGGGTTACGAGCAGTACTTC; CDR3: CGSGPKGYEQYF; D: -; size: many; J: TRBJ2-7; V: TRBV27
DNA: TGTGCCAGCAGCCTCCTCCCTAGCGGGACTAACGAGCAGTACTTC; CDR3: CASSLLPSGTNEQYF; D: TRBD2; size: many; J: TRBJ2-7; V: TRBV4-2